This record looks at one T cell receptor (beta chain) sequence and its context. Its specificity is unknown. This entry belongs to a study of blood T cells in healthy people across ages. Study results and limitations: There was a strong correlation between TCR beta diversity and naive T cell percentage. Older age coincided with a roughly linear decline in TCR beta diversity per million T cells. A conclusive naive versus antigen-experienced comparison was prevented by the unsorted PBMCs. More naive CD4+ cells and higher diversity were found in long-lived than in aged donors.

This CDR3 is built from 13 residues. V was cut by 1 base and J by 11 bases, with 14 bases left in between. CDR1 and CDR2 from the germline V gene are SEHNR and FQNEAQ (reference sequence). A second about 7 to 12 cycle PCR used barcoded and J-beta primers. A single record per CDR3 protein comes from TCRdb applying MiXCR to the 5' RACE reads. The data contain around 670,000 distinct CDR3 sequences, approximately 30% of them singletons. The V and J genes are TRBV7-9 and TRBJ1-1; D might be TRBD1 (6 bases). The sample consisted of blood. This clonotype was obtained from a woman older than 75 in good health. In nucleotides, the CDR3 is TGTGCCAGCAGCTTAGGACAGGCCCTAGGGGCTTTCTTT. Protein product: CASSLGQALGAFF.